This T cell receptor (beta chain) was observed in a study of vaccination effects on CD4 cells after COVID-19. Study-level background: Post-vaccine specimens arrived a median 72 days past the second dose. Study outcomes and limitations: Cross-reaction with common cold coronaviruses was seen in only 1 of 255 vaccine-induced clones from healthy vaccinees.

The data were produced by immunoSEQ multiplex PCR, yet TCRdb's version contains in-frame clones alone and is incomplete. This repertoire shows tens of thousands of clones, around 80% found once; its top ten account for about 1.2%. On this clone itself: The antigen is not known.

CDR3 size: 13 residues. J lost 5 bases, V lost 9 bases, and 6 bases had no gene match. The germline CDR1 and CDR2 sequences are KGHDR and SFDVKD. The ViraFEST assay expanded antigen-specific CD4+ T cells with viral peptide pools before sequencing. Culture proceeded for nine to ten days, and CD4+ T cells were then isolated. Participants were given two doses of BNT162b2 or mRNA-1273 vaccine. Vaccine recipients had no previous SARS-CoV-2 infection; their nucleocapsid antibodies were negative. The chain employs TRBV24-1 and TRBJ2-5; 9 positions match TRBD1. The sequence was obtained from a human donor who received a COVID-19 vaccine. Source: CD4+ T cells from PBMCs cultured with HCoV-229E spike peptides, taken after COVID-19 vaccination. The CDR3 DNA is TGTGCCACCGGGGACAGGGAGAGGGAGACCCAGTACTTC. Translating it yields CATGDRERETQYF.